These 24 T cell receptor beta chains came from one sample sequenced in a study of T-cell memory formation after mild COVID-19. One entry per CDR3 protein, called by TCRdb with MiXCR from the 5' RACE reads. This table holds 140,000 to 150,000 distinct CDR3 sequences, 25% found once. What was sequenced was PBMCs or a T cell subset sorted from them (not recorded which). The origin of the receptors is an adult woman who had mild COVID-19 (a few samples of this study predate the infection). Cell type and time point are not known.

The chain uses TRBV10-3 and TRBJ2-3, with 8 bases fitting TRBD1. Germline CDR1 and CDR2: ENHRY and SYGVKD. This CDR3 has 13 residues. With 7 bases clipped from V and 4 bases from J, the junction kept 4 bases outside the gene matches. The chain's CDR3 is CAINSGGPDTQYF. CDR3 sequence (DNA): TGTGCCATCAATTCAGGGGGCCCAGATACGCAGTATTTT.

The chain carries TRBV5-5 and TRBJ1-6; 7 nucleotides match TRBD1. The V gene end was trimmed by 2 bases and the J gene end by 10 bases; junction bases not matched to a gene: 21. The CDR3 has 19 residues. Looked up from germline, CDR1 is SGHKS and CDR2 is YYEKEE (reference sequence). For the CDR3, the DNA is TGTGCCAGCAGCTTAGTCCCCCTTTCCCGGACAGGCCTAACATCACCCCTCCACTTT. Protein sequence: CASSLVPLSRTGLTSPLHF.

This clonotype was seen only a few times. This rearrangement joins TRBV7-8 to TRBJ2-3; the D is unclear. V gave up 5 bases and J gave up 6 bases, with 9 bases separating them. This CDR3 has 12 residues. From germline, CDR1 is SGHVS and CDR2 FQNEAQ. CDR3 sequence reads: CASSQLLDTQYF. The DNA of the CDR3 is TGTGCCAGCAGCCAACTCCTCGATACGCAGTATTTT.

This clonotype was counted between two and nine times. This CDR3 is CSVEDSSGTSGLAEQFF. The CDR3 DNA reads as TGCAGCGTTGAAGATTCGTCGGGGACTAGCGGACTTGCGGAGCAGTTCTTC. This chain uses TRBV29-1 with TRBJ2-1, with TRBD2 identical over 11 bases. V lost 0 bases to trimming and J lost 10 bases; unmatched junction nucleotides: 14. Germline V gene lookup returns CDR1 SQVTM and CDR2 ANQGSEA. The CDR3 spans 17 residues.

CDR3 amino acids: CASSQWGGSTDTQYF. The CDR3 region has the DNA TGTGCCAGCAGCCAGTGGGGCGGCAGCACAGATACGCAGTATTTT. This rearrangement joins TRBV11-2 to TRBJ2-3, with TRBD1 as a possible D gene (5 bases). The CDR3 runs 15 residues. Deletions cut 5 bases from V and 0 bases from J, with 12 bases between. The V gene's germline CDR1 is SGHAT and CDR2 FQNNGV.

This clonotype has more than one count but fewer than ten. This sequence joins TRBV27 and TRBJ2-1, with D possibly matching TRBD2 (7 bases). This CDR3 is built from 17 residues. The germline V gene has CDR1 MNHEY and CDR2 SMNVEV (reference sequence). The V and J ends lost 5 bases and 5 bases respectively, with 22 bases between them. The CDR3 sequence: CASSPYGGGSLNNEQFF. In DNA, the CDR3 is TGTGCCAGCAGTCCCTATGGGGGCGGGAGTCTTAACAATGAGCAGTTCTTC.

The chain is built from TRBV7-3 and TRBJ2-3; 7 bases agree with TRBD2. J gave up 4 bases and V 3 bases, and 7 bases lay outside the gene matches. The CDR3 covers 15 residues. Germline CDR1 reads SGHTA; CDR2 reads FQGTGA. The CDR3 reads CASSLIGGSADTQYF. Here the CDR3 DNA reads TGTGCCAGCAGCTTGATTGGCGGGAGCGCAGATACGCAGTATTTT.

This clonotype was observed a few times. The chain recombines TRBV11-3 with TRBJ2-5; 9 bases align to TRBD2. There are 16 residues in the CDR3. Germline-derived CDR1 and CDR2 are SGHNT and YENEEA. J was trimmed by 2 bases and V by 5 bases; bases with no gene match: 9. The CDR3 coding sequence is TGTGCCAGCAGCCAGGGACTAGCCGTTTCACAAGAGACCCAGTACTTC. Translation gives CASSQGLAVSQETQYF.

Only a few counts were recorded for this clonotype. V usage is TRBV7-8 and J usage is TRBJ1-4; maybe TRBD1 (5 bases). The length of the CDR3 is 13 residues. Looked up from germline, CDR1 is SGHVS and CDR2 is FQNEAQ. Trimming cost V 3 bases and J 6 bases, with 8 bases left between them. The CDR3 DNA reads TGTGCCAGCAGCTTGCAGGGATATGAAAAACTGTTTTTT. It specifies CASSLQGYEKLFF.

In this sample, this clonotype turned up a few times. A read error may produce the germline difference seen at one junction end. The chain couples TRBV5-6 to TRBJ2-3; D is perhaps TRBD1 (5 bases). From germline, CDR1 is SGHDT and CDR2 YYEEEE. CDR3 length equals 14 residues. CDR3 protein: CASSLRGHVEGRNF. In nucleotides, the CDR3 is TGTGCCAGCAGCTTGCGCGGACATGTTGAAGGACGTAATTTT.

This sequence joins TRBV5-1 and TRBJ1-2; D is unclear. V dropped 0 bases and J dropped 4 bases, with 10 bases sitting between them. Germline V gives CDR1 SGHRS, CDR2 YFSETQ. The CDR3 contains 14 residues. The CDR3 here is CASSLDSTLYGYTF. The CDR3 DNA is TGCGCCAGCAGCTTGGACAGTACCCTCTATGGCTACACCTTC.

The chain uses TRBV3-1 and TRBJ2-2, with TRBD2 identical over 7 bases. The germline V gene encodes CDR1 LGHDT and CDR2 YNNKEL (reference sequence). The J segment lost 5 bases and the V segment lost 4 bases, leaving 10 bases of the junction unmatched. This CDR3 is 16 amino acids long. CDR3 sequence reads: CASSPPWGGETGELFF. CDR3 sequence (DNA): TGTGCCAGCAGCCCCCCCTGGGGAGGGGAGACCGGGGAGCTGTTTTTT.

There are a few counts of this clonotype. This chain joins TRBV20-1 and TRBJ2-3; TRBD2 matches at 11 bases. CDR1 is DFQATT and CDR2 is SNEGSKA in the germline V gene (reference sequence). The ends lost 4 bases at V and 0 bases at J; junction bases unmatched: 9. There are 17 residues in the CDR3. The CDR3 here is CSANKGTSGPSTDTQYF. Here the CDR3 DNA reads TGCAGTGCTAACAAGGGGACTAGCGGTCCTAGCACAGATACGCAGTATTTT.

The gene calls are TRBV24-1 and TRBJ2-7; D call uncertain. The CDR3 covers 12 residues. In germline, CDR1 is KGHDR, CDR2 SFDVKD. V lost 0 bases to trimming and J lost 6 bases, with 5 bases between them. The CDR3 bases are TGTGCCACCAGTGATTTGTGGGGCGAGCAGTACTTC. This translates into CATSDLWGEQYF.

The chain recombines TRBV11-1 with TRBJ1-1, with TRBD1 matching over 8 bases. Germline CDR1 and CDR2: SGHAT and FQDESV (reference sequence). V was pared by 5 bases and J by 7 bases, with 6 bases of the junction left unmatched. The CDR3 runs 13 residues. CDR3 amino acids: CASSMDRDGEAFF. DNA of the CDR3: TGTGCCAGCAGCATGGACAGGGACGGTGAAGCTTTCTTT.

The chain employs TRBV24-1 and TRBJ2-1; D is tentatively TRBD1 or TRBD2 (5 bases each). V shed 5 bases and J shed 8 bases, with 12 bases lying between them. Germline CDR1 is KGHDR and CDR2 is SFDVKD. CDR3 size: 13 residues. DNA for the CDR3: TGTGCCACCAGTGTCGACAGAGGGGATGAGCAGTTCTTC. This gives the protein CATSVDRGDEQFF.

The genes are TRBV14 and TRBJ1-1; D gene unclear. In germline, CDR1 is SGHDN, CDR2 FVKESK. V was cut by 0 bases and J by 6 bases, with 23 bases left in between. CDR3 length: 18 residues. The CDR3 DNA is TGTGCCAGCAGCCAAGATCCCCTGATATCGGCCGGAATCTCTGAAGCTTTCTTT. Translation: CASSQDPLISAGISEAFF. Full variable domain (remainder filled in from reference TRBV14 and TRBJ1-1): EAGVTQFPSHSVIEKGQTVTLRCDPISGHDNLYWYRRVMGKEIKFLLHFVKESKQDESGMPNNRFLAERTGGTYSTLKVQPAELEDSGVYFCASSQDPLISAGISEAFFGQGTRLTVV.

The chain is built from TRBV19 and TRBJ2-7; perhaps D is TRBD1 or TRBD2 (5 bases each). Germline CDR1 reads LNHDA; CDR2 reads SQIVND (reference sequence). Deletions cut 1 base from V and 6 bases from J, with 7 bases between. This CDR3 is built from 12 residues. The CDR3 loop is CASSIAGREQYF. DNA for the CDR3: TGTGCCAGTAGTATAGCGGGACGCGAGCAGTACTTC.

This clonotype was seen only a few times. This chain links TRBV24-1 with TRBJ2-2, with a tentative D call TRBD1 (7 bases). V was cut by 6 bases and J by 7 bases, with 17 bases left in between. The CDR3 spans 15 residues. The germline CDR1 and CDR2 sequences are KGHDR and SFDVKD. Here the CDR3 DNA reads TGTGCCACCAGTCGAACCGACAGGGAGGTCGGGGAGCTGTTTTTT. Translated: CATSRTDREVGELFF.

This clonotype was detected only a few times. The CDR3 loop is CASSVDGYSSYEQYF. In nucleotides, the CDR3 is TGTGCCAGCAGCGTAGATGGGTATAGCTCCTACGAGCAGTACTTC. V gene TRBV9 combines with J gene TRBJ2-7; no definite D call. V was trimmed by 0 bases and J by 0 bases, leaving 10 bases between them. Germline V gene lookup returns CDR1 SGDLS and CDR2 YYNGEE. The CDR3 contains 15 residues.

This clonotype was seen many times. The rearrangement joins TRBV4-1 to TRBJ2-7, with D unresolved. V was pared by 0 bases and J by 2 bases, with 11 bases between. The V gene's germline CDR1 is MGHRA and CDR2 YSYEKL. The CDR3 spans 15 residues. Here the CDR3 DNA reads TGCGCCAGCAGCCAAGATCCGGGCCTTCCCTACGAGCAGTACTTC. This encodes CASSQDPGLPYEQYF.

The chain uses TRBV24-1 and TRBJ2-5; D is tentatively TRBD1 or TRBD2 (5 bases each). The germline CDR1 and CDR2 sequences are KGHDR and SFDVKD. Trimming stripped 4 bases from V and 4 bases from J, with 21 bases between. The CDR3 has 17 residues. CDR3 sequence (DNA): TGTGCCACCAGTGAGGCTAGGGTAGGGGAGAGAGGAGAGACCCAGTACTTC. Amino acid sequence: CATSEARVGERGETQYF.

CDR3 DNA sequence: TGTGCCACCAGTGATCCGGGTCGGAATGAGCAGTTCTTC. Translated, it gives CATSDPGRNEQFF. This rearrangement joins TRBV24-1 to TRBJ2-1; no clear D. Trimming removed 3 bases from V and 7 bases from J, with 9 bases in between. The CDR3 extends over 13 amino acids. Germline loops: CDR1 KGHDR, CDR2 SFDVKD.

The chain couples TRBV5-5 to TRBJ2-2; unclear D gene. V lost 0 bases and J lost 5, with 14 bases in between. The CDR3 runs 16 residues. Looked up from germline, CDR1 is SGHKS and CDR2 is YYEKEE (reference sequence). CDR3 nucleotide sequence: TGTGCCAGCAGCTTGGAGCCTCCACTGGGGACCGGGGAGCTGTTTTTT. It codes for CASSLEPPLGTGELFF.